This passage covers 26 T cell receptor beta chains from one sample sequenced in a study of cytomegalovirus exposure and HLA in healthy donors. Amplification used 60 Vbeta primers and 13 Jbeta primers. Assay: immunoSEQ multiplex PCR; the TCRdb copy retains only in-frame clones and omits some. The table lists 80,000 to 100,000 clones, 70% to 80% of them singletons. What was sequenced was PBMCs. Receptors originate from a man younger than 30 in good health and CMV-seropositive.

This rearrangement joins TRBV5-1 to TRBJ2-3; 7 nucleotides agree with TRBD1. Germline lookup yields CDR1 SGHRS and CDR2 YFSETQ. CDR3 length: 17 amino acids. V shed 0 bases, J shed 6 bases, and the junction held 13 bases outside the gene matches. The CDR3: CASSLGLLGGSSDTQYF. The CDR3 DNA reads TGCGCCAGCAGCTTGGGACTTCTAGGGGGCTCCTCGGATACGCAGTATTTT.

V usage is TRBV7-6 and J usage is TRBJ2-7; TRBD2 is a possible D gene (5 bases). CDR1 and CDR2 (germline): SGHVS, FNYEAQ. This CDR3 region has 15 residues. Between the trimmed V and J ends, which lost 2 bases and 1 base, there was a span of 12 bases. The CDR3 reads CASSLKRDSSYEQYF. CDR3 nucleotide sequence: TGTGCCAGCAGCTTAAAACGGGATTCATCCTACGAGCAGTACTTC.

This chain uses TRBV2 with TRBJ1-5; no firm D call. Trimming shortened V by 0 bases and J by 4 bases, and 7 bases separated the two germline ends. From germline, CDR1 is SNHLY and CDR2 FYNNEI. There are 14 residues in the CDR3. The CDR3 sequence is CASSEALENQPQHF. The CDR3 bases are TGTGCCAGCAGTGAAGCGCTTGAGAATCAGCCCCAGCATTTT.

The rearrangement uses TRBV19 and TRBJ1-2, with 7 bases lining up with TRBD1. Germline values: CDR1 LNHDA, CDR2 SQIVND (reference sequence). The V gene end was trimmed by 9 bases and the J gene end by 4 bases; junction bases not matched to a gene: 8. CDR3 length equals 13 residues. CDR3 region: CASQPRDSYGYTF. In DNA, the CDR3 is TGTGCCAGCCAGCCCCGGGACAGCTATGGCTACACCTTC.

The chain combines TRBV28 with TRBJ1-2, with D possibly TRBD1 on 6 matching bases. Between the trimmed V and J ends, which lost 7 bases and 8 bases, there was a span of 14 bases. The CDR3 has 12 residues. Germline-derived CDR1 and CDR2 are MDHEN and SYDVKM. This chain's CDR3 is CASKDRLIGYTF. For the CDR3, the DNA is TGTGCCAGCAAAGACAGGCTAATCGGCTACACCTTC.

V and J are TRBV4-2 and TRBJ2-3; D is undetermined. The germline V gene encodes CDR1 LGHNA and CDR2 YNFKEQ. V lost 0 bases to trimming and J lost 5 bases, with 6 bases between them. CDR3 length: 13 amino acids. The CDR3 DNA reads as TGTGCCAGCAGCCAAGATCAGTTAGATACGCAGTATTTT. This gives the protein CASSQDQLDTQYF.

This chain connects TRBV2 to TRBJ1-1; 10 nucleotides agree with TRBD1. With V trimmed by 5 bases and J by 9 bases, 3 bases remained unmatched. The CDR3 loop spans 12 amino acids. Germline V gene data show CDR1 as SNHLY and CDR2 as FYNNEI. The CDR3 reads CASSPGQGQAFF. Written as DNA, the CDR3 is TGTGCCAGCAGTCCGGGACAGGGGCAAGCTTTCTTT.

The V call is TRBV5-6, the J call TRBJ1-2; 8 nucleotides match TRBD1. Looked up from germline, CDR1 is SGHDT and CDR2 is YYEEEE. This CDR3 contains 14 residues. Trimming took 4 bases from V and 1 from J; bases not matched to a gene: 3. The CDR3 nucleotides are TGTGCCAGCAGCCGACAGGGGCTTAACTATGGCTACACCTTC. The encoded protein is CASSRQGLNYGYTF.

This clone showed up just a few times. V usage is TRBV6-1 and J usage is TRBJ2-7; D is uncertain. The CDR3 totals 11 residues. Deletions cut 2 bases from V and 4 bases from J, with 3 bases between. Germline lookup yields CDR1 MNHNS and CDR2 SASEGT. CDR3 sequence: CASSEPYEQYF. CDR3 nucleotides: TGTGCCAGCAGTGAACCTTACGAGCAGTACTTC.

This clone occurred a few times. The V gene is TRBV7-9, the J gene TRBJ1-5; D remains ambiguous. Germline assignment: CDR1 SEHNR and CDR2 FQNEAQ (reference sequence). The CDR3 totals 13 residues. The V end lost 3 bases, the J end lost 3 bases, and 6 bases lay between the germline ends. CDR3 in DNA: TGTGCCAGCAGCTTTACTACCAATCAGCCCCAGCATTTT. The encoded protein is CASSFTTNQPQHF.

The genes are TRBV11-2 and TRBJ2-1, with TRBD2 identical over 9 bases. J gave up 6 bases and V 5 bases, and 8 bases lay outside the gene matches. The CDR3 runs to 15 residues. Germline loops: CDR1 SGHAT, CDR2 FQNNGV. The CDR3 DNA follows: TGTGCCAGCAGCACCATGGCGGGGGGGCTCAATGAGCAGTTCTTC. Encoded protein: CASSTMAGGLNEQFF.

Regarding this clone: Mismatch with germline at one junction end may stem from a read error. Within the sample, other DNA sequences also encode this same CDR3. The chain employs TRBV5-4 and TRBJ1-6, with unresolved D. Germline assignment: CDR1 SGHNT and CDR2 YYREEE (reference sequence). The CDR3 spans 14 residues. CDR3 sequence reads: CASSRVEKNSPLHF. CDR3 bases: TGTGCCAGCAGCCGGGTGGAGAAAAATTCGCCCCTCCACTTT. Complete variable domain (other parts from reference TRBV5-4 and TRBJ1-6): ETGVTQSPTHLIKTRGQQVTLRCSSQSGHNTVSWYQQALGQGPQFIFQYYREEENGRGNFPPRFSGLQFPNYSSELNVNALELDDSALYLCASSRVEKNSPLHFGNGTRLTVT.

This clone was seen a single time. This sequence joins TRBV7-6 and TRBJ1-1, with TRBD1 identical over 7 bases. The CDR3 is 14 residues long. J was trimmed by 3 bases and V by 4 bases; bases with no gene match: 5. Germline CDR1 reads SGHVS; CDR2 reads FNYEAQ. The CDR3 DNA sequence: TGTGCCAGCAGCTGGAGGGGGCGCGACACTGAAGCTTTCTTT. Translation: CASSWRGRDTEAFF.

The V call is TRBV25-1, the J call TRBJ2-5, with D tentatively TRBD1 (6 bases). The CDR3 consists of 14 residues. Germline V gene data show CDR1 as MGHDK and CDR2 as SYGVNS. Trimming shortened V by 3 bases and J by 2 bases, and 10 bases separated the two germline ends. CDR3 amino acids: CASSDHGTQETQYF. In DNA, the CDR3 is TGTGCCAGCAGTGACCACGGGACACAAGAGACCCAGTACTTC.

This clone was seen a few times. The chain carries TRBV29-1 and TRBJ2-7; perhaps TRBD1 as D (6 bases). The CDR3 spans 14 residues. Germline lookup yields CDR1 SQVTM and CDR2 ANQGSEA. Trimming cost V 6 bases and J 2 bases, with 17 bases left between them. The CDR3 coding sequence is TGCAGCGTAAAGACAGGATTTACCCCCTACGAGCAGTACTTC. Translated: CSVKTGFTPYEQYF.

V usage is TRBV27 and J usage is TRBJ2-5; possibly TRBD1 for D (5 bases). The DNA end is more similar to TRBJ2-7, so the J call may be wrong. The CDR3 length is 13 residues. The germline gives CDR1 MNHEY, CDR2 SMNVEV (reference sequence). The CDR3 is CASSDSRVYEQYF. In DNA, the CDR3 is TGTGCCAGCAGCGACAGCAGGGTCTACGAGCAGTACTTC.

This clone was observed a handful of times. CDR3 bases: TGTGCCAGCAGTTCGAGCTCCTACGAGCAGTACTTC. It is translated as CASSSSSYEQYF. The J gene is TRBJ2-7, the V gene TRBV27; no reliable D call. CDR1 MNHEY and CDR2 SMNVEV come from the germline V gene (reference sequence). The CDR3 is 12 amino acids. V shed 4 bases and J shed 0 bases, with 4 bases lying between them.

J is TRBJ1-1 and V is TRBV5-4; unclear D gene. CDR3 length: 14 amino acids. Per the germline V gene, CDR1 is SGHNT and CDR2 is YYREEE (reference sequence). Trimming removed 1 base at V and 1 base at J, with 8 bases between. The CDR3 DNA is TGTGCCAGCAGCTTGACAGACACGAACACTGAAGCTTTCTTT. Its protein product is CASSLTDTNTEAFF.

V and J are TRBV28 and TRBJ1-2; D perhaps matches TRBD1 (5 bases). The CDR3 has 14 amino acids. V lost 6 bases and J lost 4, with 15 bases in between. Per the germline V gene, CDR1 is MDHEN and CDR2 is SYDVKM. CDR3 bases: TGTGCCAGCAGGGTCCTAGGGGCTTTCTATGGCTACACCTTC. Residues: CASRVLGAFYGYTF.

The V gene is TRBV4-1, the J gene TRBJ2-5; 7 nucleotides match TRBD1. CDR1 and CDR2 from the germline V gene are MGHRA and YSYEKL. After removal of 0 bases from V and 4 bases from J, the junction contained 8 bases not matched to a gene. The CDR3 has 16 residues. The CDR3 coding sequence is TGCGCCAGCAGCCAAGATGGGACAGTCGGAGGAGAGACCCAGTACTTC. Translating it yields CASSQDGTVGGETQYF.

The V gene is TRBV10-1, the J gene TRBJ1-2; tentatively, D is TRBD1 (6 bases). This CDR3 is 15 amino acids long. Germline assignment: CDR1 WNHNN and CDR2 SYGVQD (reference sequence). V was clipped by 0 bases and J by 8 bases, with 16 bases between them. The CDR3 sequence: CASSESRQAPTGYTF. Written as DNA, the CDR3 is TGCGCCAGCAGTGAGTCCCGACAGGCCCCGACGGGCTACACCTTC.

The chain combines TRBV28 with TRBJ2-3; 10 nucleotides agree with TRBD2. V was clipped by 6 bases and J by 4 bases; unmatched bases: 7. This CDR3 spans 15 amino acids. The germline CDR1 and CDR2 sequences are MDHEN and SYDVKM. CDR3 in DNA: TGTGCCAGCAGCCCGGCTAGCGGGGGTTCAGATACGCAGTATTTT. As protein: CASSPASGGSDTQYF. The full variable domain, with the rest looked up from reference TRBV28 and TRBJ2-3, is DVKVTQSSRYLVKRTGEKVFLECVQDMDHENMFWYRQDPGLGLRLIYFSYDVKMKEKGDIPEGYSVSREKKERFSLILESASTNQTSMYLCASSPASGGSDTQYFGPGTRLTVL.

The chain links TRBV5-6 to TRBJ1-1; D not certain. Trimming cost V 2 bases and J 1 base, with 12 bases left between them. Germline V gene data show CDR1 as SGHDT and CDR2 as YYEEEE. The CDR3 is made up of 15 amino acids. CDR3 in amino acids: CASSFLVTRNTEAFF. DNA for the CDR3: TGTGCCAGCAGCTTTTTGGTGACAAGGAACACTGAAGCTTTCTTT.

The J gene is TRBJ2-1, the V gene TRBV5-1; 12 positions match TRBD2. The germline V gene has CDR1 SGHRS and CDR2 YFSETQ. This CDR3 has 15 residues. The ends lost 5 bases at V and 8 bases at J; junction bases unmatched: 8. The CDR3 DNA reads TGCGCCAGCAGACTGACTAGCGGGGGATTGGATGAGCAGTTCTTC. It translates to CASRLTSGGLDEQFF.

The rearrangement uses TRBV19 and TRBJ2-1, with 7 bases that match TRBD1. This CDR3 spans 18 amino acids. Losses at the gene ends were 1 base for V and 9 bases for J; bases not matched to a gene: 18. Germline values: CDR1 LNHDA, CDR2 SQIVND (reference sequence). CDR3 residues: CASSIVALQGIRVSEQFF. In DNA, the CDR3 is TGTGCCAGTAGTATAGTCGCCTTACAGGGGATCAGGGTCAGTGAGCAGTTCTTC. Supplemented by reference TRBV19 and TRBJ2-1, the full variable domain reads DGGITQSPKYLFRKEGQNVTLSCEQNLNHDAMYWYRQDPGQGLRLIYYSQIVNDFQKGDIAEGYSVSREKKESFPLTVTSAQKNPTAFYLCASSIVALQGIRVSEQFFGPGTRLTVL.

There are a few counts of this clone. The chain joins TRBV7-8 to TRBJ2-7, with unresolved D. This CDR3 is built from 13 residues. Germline V lookup: CDR1 SGHVS, CDR2 FQNEAQ. Trimming took 4 bases from V and 3 from J, leaving 10 bases between them. The chain's CDR3 is CASSYDTLYEQYF. The CDR3 DNA is TGTGCCAGCAGCTATGACACGCTCTACGAGCAGTACTTC.